The present entry profiles one TCR beta chain with its context. The antigen it recognizes is unknown. No qualities accompany the bases; no much larger clone lies one base away. The data derive from a study of PD-L1 blockade in urothelial cancer listed by TCRdb under 2017. Context from the whole study: Therapy was started at some point between 2013 and 2015 for all patients, and atezolizumab 1,200 mg was administered intravenously every 3 weeks. About nine tenths of the roughly 29 patients were identified as males with urothelial cancer of bladder origin, and a prior smoking history was reported by 18 of 29 patients. Patients had an ECOG performance status of 0 or 1 and had received between 0 and 3 prior chemotherapy regimens. Blood samples were analyzed at 3 weeks after treatment start (second dose) and at 6 weeks after treatment start. A median of about 150,000 T cells and approximately 86,000 unique TCRs was obtained from blood samples, and a median clonality of roughly 0.08 was observed. The study, an exploratory multi-omic analysis, examined somatic, immune and clinical correlates of response to PD-L1 blockade with atezolizumab in urothelial cancer. TCR sequencing covered pretreatment tumor samples and matched, serially collected peripheral blood taken before and after atezolizumab treatment. Durable clinical benefit was defined as progression-free survival longer than 6 months, and TCR features were also tested against progression-free and overall survival. Whole exome sequencing and RNA sequencing of pretreatment tumors were performed alongside TCR sequencing in the same patients. Fewer than ten patients achieved durable clinical benefit and some 21 did not. Around 30 patients had pretreatment blood TCR-seq, some 25 had at least one posttreatment blood collection, and some 25 had tumor TCR-seq. What the authors observed across the whole study: Among patients with durable benefit, tumor-associated TCR clones showed greater expansion in peripheral blood 3 weeks after treatment started (n of about 21, p = 0.022). Because of the small sample size (n of about 30) and the many exploratory analyses performed, the results are intended to be regarded as hypothesis-generating. A pretreatment peripheral blood TCR clonality below the median was linked to improved progression-free and overall survival.

Synthetic TCR analog templates were spiked into each PCR so that absolute template abundance could be estimated from read counts. The immunoSEQ assay was used to amplify TCRbeta CDR3 regions from genomic DNA with bias-controlled V and J gene primers. Sequencing of rearranged TCRbeta segments was done at approximately 20X coverage. On the authors' methods: Clustering was used to correct sequencing errors, and CDR3s were annotated against IMGT so that V, D and J genes could be assigned. Only productive TCRbeta rearrangements were used in downstream analyses, excluding out-of-frame or stop-codon sequences. Clonality was computed as one minus Shannon entropy normalized by the log of the number of unique productive sequences. Fisher's exact test with Benjamini-Hochberg correction, using a cutoff of adjusted p below 0.01, was how clones that differed between time points or between blood and tumor were identified. TCRdb obtained this table from immuneACCESS and retained in-frame rearrangements with V and J assigned. These tables miss some clones; where compared with another copy, unresolved V genes account for less than half of the shortfall, and the remainder is unexplained. The V and J calls and clone size are taken from that table; D and trimming were inferred from the DNA. The sample table contains 44,000 or so clones; only one count was recorded for around 88% of them. The ten most abundant clones make up less than 4% of the sample.

A cohort of some 29 patients with locally advanced or metastatic urothelial carcinoma, treated at Memorial Sloan Kettering on a trial protocol, was included. Peripheral blood mononuclear cells were collected pretreatment and during treatment, with between 1 and 8 total time points per patient. The Qiagen DNeasy Blood extraction kit was used to purify genomic DNA from total PBMCs and tumor samples. PBMCs were collected pretreatment and during treatment and were isolated and stored as previously described. CDR1 is given as LNHNV and CDR2 as YYDKDF, both from the germline V gene (reference sequence). V ends up 5 bases short and J 4 bases short, with an unmatched junction base count of 10. Including cysteine and phenylalanine, the CDR3 has 16 amino acids. Only the CDR3 region is kept as DNA, spanning 48 bases read in frame from base 1.

The sequences come from PBMCs, collected around atezolizumab (anti-PD-L1) treatment. Recombination joined TRBV15 with TRBJ2-1, and TRBD1 aligns with 8 junction nucleotides. The source is a man aged 80 or over with urothelial cancer. This receptor has the CDR3 CATSPRTGQGYNEQFF. The DNA reads TGTGCCACCAGCCCGCGGACAGGGCAGGGGTACAATGAGCAGTTCTTC.